This paragraph covers one T cell receptor (beta chain) sequence. The target antigen is unknown. The sample comes from a study of OX40 agonist ivuxolimab in advanced cancers. Study overall: Ivuxolimab, an antibody that agonizes OX40 (CD134), was administered to the patients. The patients received ivuxolimab by intravenous route every 2 weeks at 0.01 to 10 mg/kg.

Data came from immunoSEQ multiplex PCR; TCRdb stores just in-frame clones and leaves some out. The repertoire holds fewer than 15,000 clones, with around 80% as singletons. Regarding the study as a whole: Doses of 0.1 to 3.0 mg/kg were accompanied by clonal expansion of CD4+ and CD8+ blood T cells by week 6. Partial responders at 0.1-3.0 mg/kg had among the lowest clonal expansion.

The sample in question was CD4+ or CD8+ T cells sorted from blood, obtained in a trial of the OX40 agonist ivuxolimab. This clonotype was obtained from an adult with an advanced solid tumor such as melanoma, head and neck, liver or kidney cancer.

The CDR3 nucleotides are TGTGCCAGCAGTGACGGGATTAGGTCCTACGAGCAGTACTTC. Encoded protein: CASSDGIRSYEQYF. This sequence joins TRBV2 and TRBJ2-7, with a possible D match to TRBD2 (5 bases). The CDR3 extends over 14 amino acids. V was pared by 3 bases and J by 1 base, with 10 bases between. Germline lookup yields CDR1 SNHLY and CDR2 FYNNEI.